The entry below describes one TCR beta chain. It lacks a known antigen. The record has no base qualities; no much larger clone is one base away. CDR1 MNHEY and CDR2 SMNVEV were looked up in the germline V gene (reference sequence). At the junction V is shortened by 5 bases and J by 6 bases; bases outside the gene matches: 7. The CDR3 goes from the cysteine to the phenylalanine over 14 residues. Just CDR3 DNA is preserved here, 42 bases in frame from base 1. Systemically healthy Caucasian individuals from Russia, around 39 in total and aged about 6 to 100 years, were included as donors. Ten milliliters of peripheral blood were drawn from each donor into EDTA-treated Vacutainer tubes. PBMCs were isolated by Ficoll-Paque density-gradient centrifugation, with at least 6 million obtained per sample. Trizol reagent was used to extract total RNA from the PBMCs, yielding at least 5.5 micrograms per sample. For every donor, flow cytometry on a PBMC aliquot measured the percentage of naive CD45RAhigh/CD27high T cells.

This specimen belongs to a study of blood T cells in healthy people across ages (dated by TCRdb to between 2014 and 2017). About the study as a whole: Template switching captured roughly one uniquely barcoded TCR beta cDNA molecule per two T cells in model experiments. To avoid experimental bias, donors of different ages were distributed randomly across sequencing lanes. For two donors (one aged 18 to 30 and one aged 80 or older), the study analyzed two additional independent replicas of 1 million unique cDNA reads from the same blood draw. Age-related changes in TCR beta repertoire diversity were measured in the study by deep sequencing normalized with unique cDNA molecular identifiers. Donors were grouped into four age groups: young (average roughly 17 years), middle-aged (around 39), aged (around 66) and long-lived (about 82). The paper as a whole reports these results and caveats: The long-lived group showed more naive CD4+ T cells, fewer expanded clones and increased TCR diversity than the aged group, suggesting age selection. Because donor CMV infection status was unknown, age-related changes in expanded clonotypes were potentially confounded. Observed TCR beta diversity per million T cells fell roughly linearly with age, and a significant reduction was already apparent by age roughly 40. A strong correlation was found between observed TCR beta diversity and the percentage of naive T cells measured by flow cytometry. Bulk unsorted PBMC profiling prevented conclusive comparison of naive and antigen-experienced compartments. Estimates of total diversity from one million sequenced T cells were regarded as lower bounds and underestimates.

The library was built by means of 5' RACE. TCRdb names Illumina HiSeq 2500 as the instrument used. A second PCR of roughly 7 to 11 cycles was performed with a sample-barcoded 5' primer and a J-beta primer mix. Each TCR beta cDNA molecule received a unique molecular identifier from a template-switch 5' adaptor carrying 12 random nucleotides. At least 3 million CDR3-containing paired-end reads were obtained from each sample. The Mint cDNA synthesis kit, primed by a TRBC-specific oligonucleotide, was used to synthesize first-strand cDNA from all RNA. Following uracil-DNA glycosylase treatment, all cDNA underwent a first 18-cycle PCR with the universal primers M1SS and BC2_uni_R. In the original analysis: Each sample was normalized by randomly selecting 1 million high-quality reads, each carrying a distinct molecular identifier. Instead of being binned into consensus sequences, reads that shared molecular identifiers were thrown out. MiTCR, set to a Q25 quality threshold and the strictest error-elimination algorithm, was used for CDR3 identification, clonotype clustering and error correction. A nonparametric unseen species model using Euler transformation provided a lower-bound estimate of total TCR beta diversity. The public sequencing data were trimmed at Q25 with fastp and processed into clonotypes with MiXCR by TCRdb, which kept only in-frame beta chains. Entries that share a CDR3 protein sequence are merged under the most common genes and DNA. For this entry, the V and J calls and clone size follow TCRdb and not the study's own pipeline. The sample table holds about a million distinct CDR3 sequences, of which roughly half were seen once. Of the sample, roughly a fifth falls within the top ten clones.

The sequence is built from TRBV27 and TRBJ2-7, and 10 bases in between align with TRBD2. This clonotype originated in a woman between 55 and 75 years old in good health. Material: blood. In nucleotide form, the sequence is TGTGCCAGCAGTCCCCGGGTAGCGGGAGGCGAGCAGTACTTC. Its amino acids are CASSPRVAGGEQYF.